This T cell receptor (beta chain) was documented in a study of CD8 T cells in ankylosing spondylitis. Study-wide points: Those disease-linked clones were CD8+; they were also relatively rare in peripheral blood. There was reportedly significant enrichment of clones that were disease-linked in matched ankylosing spondylitis synovial fluid. Certain motif variants had earlier appeared in reactive arthritis synovial fluid and blood.

Quantitative 5'-RACE with molecular barcodes was used to make the TCR beta libraries. Each CDR3 protein is one row after TCRdb ran MiXCR on the 5' RACE reads. The sample carries some 13,000 distinct CDR3 sequences, approximately 2.5% recorded once. This clonotype has at least ten counts. Its antigen is not identified. V lost 2 bases to trimming and J lost 8 bases, with 9 bases between them. The CDR3 spans 12 residues. The V gene's germline CDR1 is SGDLS and CDR2 YYNGEE. The sequencing sample was made of blood, either unsorted or a sorted T cell fraction (not recorded which). This receptor was identified in a male donor with ankylosing spondylitis or in good health (not recorded which). The rearrangement links TRBV9 to TRBJ2-3; D gene uncertain. CDR3 bases: TGTGCCAGCAGCGTCCCCCCGGGTACGCAGTATTTT. The encoded protein is CASSVPPGTQYF.